The next 14 T cell receptor beta chains were all read from a single sample in a study of T cell responses to AZD1222 COVID-19 vaccine. Here immunoSEQ multiplex PCR was the method, and the copy in TCRdb shows in-frame clones only, minus some. The table lists about 180,000 clones, approximately 90% of them singletons. This specimen consisted of peripheral blood, obtained 28 days after the second AZD1222 dose. The receptors derive from an adult who received the AZD1222 COVID-19 vaccine.

The rearrangement joins TRBV2 to TRBJ2-7, with 9 bases lining up with TRBD1. CDR1 is SNHLY, CDR2 FYNNEI, per germline. The CDR3 has 14 residues. V lost 3 bases, J lost 6 bases, and 6 bases stayed unmatched. The CDR3 nucleotides are TGTGCCAGCAGTGAGGGGACAGGGATGGGCGAGCAGTACTTC. Residues: CASSEGTGMGEQYF.

This chain joins TRBV5-6 and TRBJ1-5; 8 bases map to TRBD1. V gave up 1 base and J gave up 6 bases; unmatched junction bases: 3. This CDR3 has 14 amino acids. The germline V gene has CDR1 SGHDT and CDR2 YYEEEE. CDR3 bases: TGTGCCAGCAGCTTGACAGGGGGTATTCAGCCCCAGCATTTT. This translates into CASSLTGGIQPQHF. Drawing the rest from reference TRBV5-6 and TRBJ1-5, the complete variable domain is DAGVTQSPTHLIKTRGQQVTLRCSPKSGHDTVSWYQQALGQGPQFIFQYYEEEERQRGNFPDRFSGHQFPNYSSELNVNALLLGDSALYLCASSLTGGIQPQHFGDGTRLSIL.

This clone appeared once. V gene TRBV10-3 combines with J gene TRBJ2-1, with 7 bases aligning to TRBD2. The J segment lost 7 bases and the V segment lost 6 bases, leaving 3 bases of the junction unmatched. This CDR3 is 12 amino acids long. Germline V lookup: CDR1 ENHRY, CDR2 SYGVKD. The DNA for the CDR3 is TGTGCCATCAGCCCAGCGGGGAATGAGCAGTTCTTC. The encoded protein is CAISPAGNEQFF.

The rearrangement uses TRBV5-4 and TRBJ2-7, with D perhaps matching TRBD2 (6 bases). Germline V gene lookup returns CDR1 SGHNT and CDR2 YYREEE (reference sequence). This CDR3 comprises 15 residues. V was clipped by 3 bases and J by 2 bases, with 15 bases between them. In nucleotides, the CDR3 is TGTGCCAGCAGCTCCGGGACTGCTTGGACCTACGAGCAGTACTTC. Residues: CASSSGTAWTYEQYF.

The chain has TRBV19 and TRBJ2-3; TRBD1 might be the D (5 bases). The CDR3 covers 14 residues. Trimming left V 6 bases short and J 0 bases short, with 10 bases between. Per germline, CDR1 LNHDA and CDR2 SQIVND (reference sequence). The CDR3 loop is CASRRTTSTDTQYF. The CDR3 DNA reads TGTGCCAGTAGGAGGACAACTAGCACAGATACGCAGTATTTT.

This sequence joins TRBV6-5 and TRBJ2-7; a weak D match, TRBD1 (7 bases). V shed 1 base and J shed 5 bases, with 12 bases lying between them. The CDR3 consists of 14 residues. From germline, CDR1 is MNHEY and CDR2 SVGAGI. The CDR3 DNA is TGTGCCAGCAGTTACTTCAGGGGGGCGCACGAGCAGTACTTC. Translation gives CASSYFRGAHEQYF.

The chain couples TRBV4-3 to TRBJ2-3; 10 bases match TRBD2. Germline-derived CDR1 and CDR2 are LGHNA and YSLEER. With 0 bases clipped from V and 8 bases from J, the junction kept 14 bases outside the gene matches. The CDR3 runs to 18 residues. CDR3 in amino acids: CASSQDAASGRGWVTQYF. In nucleotides, the CDR3 is TGCGCCAGCAGCCAAGATGCGGCTAGCGGGAGAGGTTGGGTTACGCAGTATTTT.

This clone occurred once. The chain uses TRBV25-1 and TRBJ1-1; the D is unclear. Trimming shortened V by 4 bases and J by 1 base, and 10 bases separated the two germline ends. CDR3 length: 14 residues. CDR1 and CDR2 (germline): MGHDK, SYGVNS. CDR3 region: CASSGVGRNTEAFF. In nucleotides, the CDR3 is TGTGCCAGCAGTGGGGTGGGGAGGAACACTGAAGCTTTCTTT.

The chain employs TRBV6-1 and TRBJ1-1, with 9 nucleotides matching TRBD1. Germline V gives CDR1 MNHNS, CDR2 SASEGT. V trimming: 3 bases; J trimming: 1 base; junction bases outside the gene matches: 0. This CDR3 has 14 residues. CDR3 nucleotides: TGTGCCAGCAGTGAGACAGGGGGGAACACTGAAGCTTTCTTT. This encodes CASSETGGNTEAFF.

This chain uses TRBV5-6 with TRBJ1-2; TRBD1 is a possible D gene (6 bases). The CDR3 totals 14 residues. Deletions cut 5 bases from V and 3 bases from J, with 14 bases between. In germline, CDR1 is SGHDT, CDR2 YYEEEE. The CDR3 loop reads CASSLPRGDYGYTF. The CDR3 DNA reads as TGTGCCAGCAGTTTGCCAAGGGGGGACTATGGCTACACCTTC.

The V and J genes are TRBV23-1 and TRBJ2-7, with TRBD2 matching over 11 bases. TRBV23-1 is noted as an ORF with a role that remains uncertain. The CDR3 is 18 amino acids. Trimming took 6 bases from V and 1 from J; bases not matched to a gene: 14. DNA of the CDR3: TGCGCCAGCAGGGGGATCTACCCGGGACTAGCGGTTTCCTACGAGCAGTACTTC. It encodes CASRGIYPGLAVSYEQYF.

The CDR3 protein is CASSAAGAVYEQYF. Here the CDR3 DNA reads TGTGCCAGCAGCGCAGCGGGAGCTGTATACGAGCAGTACTTC. The chain uses TRBV9 and TRBJ2-7, with TRBD2 matching over 8 bases. This CDR3 has 14 amino acids. The J segment lost 4 bases and the V segment lost 3 bases, leaving 6 bases of the junction unmatched. The germline CDR1 and CDR2 sequences are SGDLS and YYNGEE.

This clone showed up just a few times. V gene TRBV5-6 combines with J gene TRBJ2-7; no definite D call. Germline CDR1 SGHDT, CDR2 YYEEEE. The CDR3 runs to 16 residues. V lost 0 bases, J lost 1 base, and 14 bases lay in between. CDR3 DNA sequence: TGTGCCAGCAGCTTGGCCTCCGAAGCTGAATCCTACGAGCAGTACTTC. Translation: CASSLASEAESYEQYF.

This clone was detected only once. The chain employs TRBV18 and TRBJ2-1; TRBD2 agrees at 8 bases. Germline V gives CDR1 KGHSH, CDR2 LQKENI. Losses at the gene ends were 2 bases for V and 9 bases for J; bases not matched to a gene: 9. This CDR3 has 15 residues. CDR3 in DNA: TGTGCCAGCTCACCAAGTCGGGAGGGCCGCAGTGAGCAGTTCTTC. Encoded protein: CASSPSREGRSEQFF.